This T cell receptor (beta chain) derives from a study of blood T cell repertoires in COVID-19. Looking at the study overall: Whether acute or convalescent, the COVID-19 samples came from the United States, Italy and Spain. Sources were T cells, B-cell-depleted T cells, or PBMCs; the material itself was cDNA or gDNA.

As processed by the authors: Amplification with reference gene primers provided the estimates of nucleated cell counts. The method was immunoSEQ multiplex PCR; TCRdb's version includes in-frame clones alone and lacks a portion of them. The V and J calls and clone size come from that table; D and trimming were worked out from the DNA. Here the sample spans around 200,000 clones, around 85% being singletons. Sequencing used peripheral blood. This TCR came from a man aged 40-49 years with acute or convalescent COVID-19.

The CDR3 DNA reads TGTGCCAGCAGTCCCCTCCTTAGCGGGAGTCCGTACAATGAGCAGTTCTTC. Protein sequence: CASSPLLSGSPYNEQFF. V gene TRBV27 combines with J gene TRBJ2-1; 9 nucleotides match TRBD2. The CDR3 is made up of 17 amino acids. The trim removed 5 bases at V and 4 bases at J, leaving 12 bases unmatched. Germline V gives CDR1 MNHEY, CDR2 SMNVEV (reference sequence).